This TCR beta chain was recorded in a study of radiotherapy plus CTLA-4 blockade in lung cancer. The wider study: Objective response was observed in about 19% of patients, and disease control in roughly 30%. The study, taken as a whole, reports: Alongside interferon-beta, early blood T cell clone dynamics were reportedly the best predictor of response. After radiotherapy and ipilimumab, tumor-derived clones expanded in peripheral blood.

Germline CDR1 and CDR2: SGDLS and YYNGEE. V was shortened by 1 base and J by 5 bases, with 10 bases between the two germline ends. The CDR3 extends over 15 amino acids. As regards this clone: What it recognizes is unknown.

TCRdb's table, derived via immunoSEQ multiplex PCR, lists solely in-frame clones and lacks some. This table has around 56,000 clones, approximately 79% appearing once. The chain joins TRBV9 to TRBJ1-6; D is unresolved. The receptor was derived from a human donor with non-small cell lung cancer who had a complete response to radiotherapy plus ipilimumab. The sample here was peripheral blood, taken from a patient treated with radiotherapy plus ipilimumab. CDR3 loop: CASSVTASHNSPLHF. CDR3 DNA sequence: TGTGCCAGCAGCGTAACCGCAAGCCATAATTCACCCCTCCACTTT.